Described below is a single TCR beta chain sequence and its context. No antigen is known for it. Germline CDR1 MNHNS, CDR2 SASEGT. V was pared by 0 bases and J by 2 bases, with 8 bases of the junction left unmatched. There are 17 residues in the CDR3. The data were taken from a study of cytomegalovirus exposure and HLA in healthy donors. General study points: A subsequent analysis found that TCR clusters from the first cohort also tended to co-occur in the approximately 130 validation repertoires, with under 95% of cluster scores above 0. Reportedly, diagnosis of cytomegalovirus status by the classifier showed high specificity and sensitivity. Researchers reported that a few CMV-associated chains were confirmed in vitro as CMV antigen-specific.

Among the 110 or so subjects of the validation cohort, separate from the approximately 660-subject first cohort, were the donors. Assay used: immunoSEQ multiplex PCR; TCRdb lists only in-frame clones, some missing. Altogether under 60,000 clones are present, approximately 88% being singletons, with the ten largest covering under 7%. This chain joins TRBV6-1 and TRBJ2-7; 9 positions match TRBD2. The receptor was isolated from a woman aged 30 to 39 in good health and CMV-seronegative. Sequenced input: PBMCs. CDR3 amino acids: CASSEAAGTSTPYEQYF. DNA of the CDR3: TGTGCCAGCAGTGAAGCGGCCGGGACTAGCACCCCCTACGAGCAGTACTTC.